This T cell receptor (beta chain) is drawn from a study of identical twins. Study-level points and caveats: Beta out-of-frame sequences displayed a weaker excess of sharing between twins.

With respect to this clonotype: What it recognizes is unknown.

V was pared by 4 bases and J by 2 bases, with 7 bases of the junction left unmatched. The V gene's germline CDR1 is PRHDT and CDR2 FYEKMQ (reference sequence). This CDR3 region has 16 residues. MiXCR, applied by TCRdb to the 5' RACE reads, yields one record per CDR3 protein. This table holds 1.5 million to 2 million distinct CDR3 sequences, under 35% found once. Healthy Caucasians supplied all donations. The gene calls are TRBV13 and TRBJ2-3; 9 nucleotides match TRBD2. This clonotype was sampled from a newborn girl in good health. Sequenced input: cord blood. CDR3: CASSSRGTSLTDTQYF. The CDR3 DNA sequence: TGTGCCAGCAGCTCGCGCGGGACTAGCCTCACAGATACGCAGTATTTT. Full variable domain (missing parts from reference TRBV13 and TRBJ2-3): AAGVIQSPRHLIKEKRETATLKCYPIPRHDTVYWYQQGPGQDPQFLISFYEKMQSDKGSIPDRFSAQQFSDYHSELNMSSLELGDSALYFCASSSRGTSLTDTQYFGPGTRLTVL.